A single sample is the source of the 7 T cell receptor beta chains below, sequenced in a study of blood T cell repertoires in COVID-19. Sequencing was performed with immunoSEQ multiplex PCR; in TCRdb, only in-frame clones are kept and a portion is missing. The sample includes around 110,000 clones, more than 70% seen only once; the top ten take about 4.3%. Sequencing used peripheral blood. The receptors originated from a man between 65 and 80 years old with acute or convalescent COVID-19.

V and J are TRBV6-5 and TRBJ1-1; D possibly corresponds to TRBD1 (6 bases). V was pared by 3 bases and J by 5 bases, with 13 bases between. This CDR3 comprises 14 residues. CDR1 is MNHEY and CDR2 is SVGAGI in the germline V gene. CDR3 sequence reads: CASSYSGQITEAFF. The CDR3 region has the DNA TGTGCCAGCAGTTATTCAGGACAGATTACTGAAGCTTTCTTT.

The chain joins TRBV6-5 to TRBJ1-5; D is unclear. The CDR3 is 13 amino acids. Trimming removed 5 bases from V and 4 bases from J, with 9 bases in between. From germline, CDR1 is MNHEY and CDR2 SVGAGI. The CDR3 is CASSPSRNQPQHF. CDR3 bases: TGTGCCAGCAGTCCTAGTAGAAATCAGCCCCAGCATTTT.

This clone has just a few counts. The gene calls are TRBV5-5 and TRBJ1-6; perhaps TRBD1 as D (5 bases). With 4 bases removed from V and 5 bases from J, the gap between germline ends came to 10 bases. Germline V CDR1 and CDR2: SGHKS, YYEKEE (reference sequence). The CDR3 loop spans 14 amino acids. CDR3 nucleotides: TGTGCCAGCAGCCTGTGGGGGGATAATTCACCCCTCCACTTT. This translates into CASSLWGDNSPLHF. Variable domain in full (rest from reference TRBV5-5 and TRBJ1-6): DAGVTQSPTHLIKTRGQQVTLRCSPISGHKSVSWYQQVLGQGPQFIFQYYEKEERGRGNFPDRFSARQFPNYSSELNVNALLLGDSALYLCASSLWGDNSPLHFGNGTRLTVT.

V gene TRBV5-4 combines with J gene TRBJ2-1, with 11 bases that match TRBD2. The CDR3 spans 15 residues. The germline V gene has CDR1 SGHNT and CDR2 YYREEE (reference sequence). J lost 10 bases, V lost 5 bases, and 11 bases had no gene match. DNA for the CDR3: TGTGCCAGCAGTTCTAGCGGGGGGTTGCAAGAAGAGCAGTTCTTC. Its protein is CASSSSGGLQEEQFF.

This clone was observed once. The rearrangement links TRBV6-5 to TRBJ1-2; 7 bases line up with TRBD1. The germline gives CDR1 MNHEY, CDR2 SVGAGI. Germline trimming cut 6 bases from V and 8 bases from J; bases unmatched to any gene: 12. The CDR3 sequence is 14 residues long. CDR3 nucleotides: TGTGCCAGCAGCCCCAGACAGGGACAAGGAGGCTACACCTTC. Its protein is CASSPRQGQGGYTF.

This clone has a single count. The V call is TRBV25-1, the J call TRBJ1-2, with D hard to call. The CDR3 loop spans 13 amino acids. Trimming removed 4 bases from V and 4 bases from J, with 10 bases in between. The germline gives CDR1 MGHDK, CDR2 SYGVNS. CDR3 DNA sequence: TGTGCCAGCAGTGGGTCGGGAGGCTATGGCTACACCTTC. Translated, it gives CASSGSGGYGYTF.

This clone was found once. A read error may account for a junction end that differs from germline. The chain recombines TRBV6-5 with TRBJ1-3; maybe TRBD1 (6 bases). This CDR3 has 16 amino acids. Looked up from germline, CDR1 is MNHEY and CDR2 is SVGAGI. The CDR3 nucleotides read TGTGCCAGCAGTTACTCGCTAGGGGGGGCTGGATACACCATATATTTT. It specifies CASSYSLGGAGYTIYF.